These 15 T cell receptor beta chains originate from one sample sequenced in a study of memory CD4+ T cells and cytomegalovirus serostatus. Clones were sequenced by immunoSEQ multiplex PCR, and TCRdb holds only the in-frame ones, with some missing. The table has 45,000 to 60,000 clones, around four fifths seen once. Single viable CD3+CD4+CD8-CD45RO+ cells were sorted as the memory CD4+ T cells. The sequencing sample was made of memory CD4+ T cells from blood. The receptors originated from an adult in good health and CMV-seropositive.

CDR3 residues: CASSPGQGRRGNYGYTF. The CDR3 coding sequence is TGTGCCAGTAGTCCGGGACAGGGGAGGAGAGGGAACTATGGCTACACCTTC. The V and J genes are TRBV19 and TRBJ1-2, with TRBD1 matching 10 bases. The V and J ends lost 5 bases and 2 bases, in that order; junction bases with no gene match: 11. This CDR3 spans 17 amino acids. Looked up from germline, CDR1 is LNHDA and CDR2 is SQIVND (reference sequence).

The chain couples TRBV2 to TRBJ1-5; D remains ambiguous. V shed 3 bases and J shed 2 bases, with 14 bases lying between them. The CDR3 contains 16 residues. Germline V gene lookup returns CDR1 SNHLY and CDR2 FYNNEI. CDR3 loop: CASSDGSRRGNQPQHF. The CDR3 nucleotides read TGTGCCAGCAGTGACGGCTCCCGCCGCGGCAATCAGCCCCAGCATTTT.

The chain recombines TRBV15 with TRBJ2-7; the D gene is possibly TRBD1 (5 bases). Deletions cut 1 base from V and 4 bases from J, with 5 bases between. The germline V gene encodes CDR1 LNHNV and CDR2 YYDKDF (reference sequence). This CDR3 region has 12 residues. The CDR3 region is CATSRGQYEQYF. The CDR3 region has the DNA TGTGCCACCAGCAGAGGACAGTACGAGCAGTACTTC.

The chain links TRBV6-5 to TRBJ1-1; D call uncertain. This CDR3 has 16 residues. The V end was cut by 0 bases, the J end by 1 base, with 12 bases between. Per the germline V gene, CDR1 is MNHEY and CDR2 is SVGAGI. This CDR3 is CASSYSGVRRNTEAFF. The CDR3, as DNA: TGTGCCAGCAGTTACTCCGGGGTCCGAAGGAACACTGAAGCTTTCTTT.

Here the CDR3 DNA reads TGTGCCAGCAGTTCCCTCCCCGATCAGCCCCAGCATTTT. Amino acid sequence: CASSSLPDQPQHF. The chain uses TRBV6-5 and TRBJ1-5, with D unclear. Per the germline V gene, CDR1 is MNHEY and CDR2 is SVGAGI. The V and J ends lost 4 bases and 5 bases respectively, with 9 bases between them. The CDR3 totals 13 residues.

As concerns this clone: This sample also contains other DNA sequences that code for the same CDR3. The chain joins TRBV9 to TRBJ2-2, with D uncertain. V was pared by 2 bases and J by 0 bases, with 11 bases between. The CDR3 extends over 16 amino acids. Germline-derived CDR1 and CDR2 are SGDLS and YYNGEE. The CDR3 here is CASSVRRSTNTGELFF. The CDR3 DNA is TGTGCCAGCAGCGTCCGCCGGAGTACGAACACCGGGGAGCTGTTTTTT.

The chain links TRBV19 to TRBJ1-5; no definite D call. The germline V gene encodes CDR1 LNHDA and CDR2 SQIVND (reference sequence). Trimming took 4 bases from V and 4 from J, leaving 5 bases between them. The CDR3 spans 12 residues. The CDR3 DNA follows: TGTGCCAGTAGTACGCAGAATCAGCCCCAGCATTTT. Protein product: CASSTQNQPQHF.

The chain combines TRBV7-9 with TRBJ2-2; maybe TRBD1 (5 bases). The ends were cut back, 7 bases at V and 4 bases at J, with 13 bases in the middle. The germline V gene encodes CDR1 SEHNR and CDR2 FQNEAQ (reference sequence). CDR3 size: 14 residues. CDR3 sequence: CASNQGGSTGELFF. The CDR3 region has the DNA TGTGCCAGCAACCAGGGTGGTTCCACCGGGGAGCTGTTTTTT.

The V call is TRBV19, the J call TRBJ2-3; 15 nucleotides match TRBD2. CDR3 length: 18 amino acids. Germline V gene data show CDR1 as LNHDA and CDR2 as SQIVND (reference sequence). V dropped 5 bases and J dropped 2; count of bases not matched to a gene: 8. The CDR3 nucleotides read TGTGCCAGTAGTCCCGGACTAGCGGGGGGGCGTAACACAGATACGCAGTATTTT. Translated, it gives CASSPGLAGGRNTDTQYF.

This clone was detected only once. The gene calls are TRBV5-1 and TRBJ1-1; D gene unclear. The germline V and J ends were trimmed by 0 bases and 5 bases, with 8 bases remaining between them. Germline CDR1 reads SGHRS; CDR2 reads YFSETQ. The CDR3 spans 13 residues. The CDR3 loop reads CASSLEGWTEAFF. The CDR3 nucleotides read TGCGCCAGCAGCTTGGAGGGCTGGACTGAAGCTTTCTTT.

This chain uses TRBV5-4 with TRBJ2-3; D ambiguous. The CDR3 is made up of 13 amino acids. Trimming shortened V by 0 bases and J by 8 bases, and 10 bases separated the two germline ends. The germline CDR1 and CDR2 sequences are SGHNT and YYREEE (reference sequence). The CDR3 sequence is CASSLAPVGTQYF. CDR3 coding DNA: TGTGCCAGCAGCTTGGCCCCTGTCGGTACGCAGTATTTT.

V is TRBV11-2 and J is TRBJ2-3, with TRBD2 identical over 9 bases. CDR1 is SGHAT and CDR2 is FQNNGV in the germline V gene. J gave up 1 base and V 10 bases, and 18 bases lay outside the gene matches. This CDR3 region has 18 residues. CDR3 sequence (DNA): TGTGCCACCTCGAGCCCGGGACTAGCAGCGAAGGGCACAGATACGCAGTATTTT. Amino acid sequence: CATSSPGLAAKGTDTQYF.

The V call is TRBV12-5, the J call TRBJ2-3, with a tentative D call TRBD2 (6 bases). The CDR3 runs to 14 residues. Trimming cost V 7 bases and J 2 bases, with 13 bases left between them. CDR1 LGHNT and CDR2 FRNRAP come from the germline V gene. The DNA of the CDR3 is TGTGCTAGTGCCCCCCCGGGGGACACAGATACGCAGTATTTT. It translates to CASAPPGDTDTQYF. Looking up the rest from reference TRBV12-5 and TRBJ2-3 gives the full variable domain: DARVTQTPRHKVTEMGQEVTMRCQPILGHNTVFWYRQTMMQGLELLAYFRNRAPLDDSGMPKDRFSAEMPDATLATLKIQPSEPRDSAVYFCASAPPGDTDTQYFGPGTRLTVL.

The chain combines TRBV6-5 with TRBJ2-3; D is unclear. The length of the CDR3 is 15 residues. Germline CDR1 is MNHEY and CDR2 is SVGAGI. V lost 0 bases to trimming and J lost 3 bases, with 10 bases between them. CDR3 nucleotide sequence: TGTGCCAGCAGTTACTCAGAGTGGCGGACAGATACGCAGTATTTT. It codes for CASSYSEWRTDTQYF.

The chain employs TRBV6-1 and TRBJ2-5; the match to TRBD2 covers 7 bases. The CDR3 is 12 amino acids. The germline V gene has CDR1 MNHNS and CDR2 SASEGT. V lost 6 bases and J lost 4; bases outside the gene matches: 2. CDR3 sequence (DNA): TGTGCCAGCAGGTGGGGGGGAGAGACCCAGTACTTC. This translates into CASRWGGETQYF.